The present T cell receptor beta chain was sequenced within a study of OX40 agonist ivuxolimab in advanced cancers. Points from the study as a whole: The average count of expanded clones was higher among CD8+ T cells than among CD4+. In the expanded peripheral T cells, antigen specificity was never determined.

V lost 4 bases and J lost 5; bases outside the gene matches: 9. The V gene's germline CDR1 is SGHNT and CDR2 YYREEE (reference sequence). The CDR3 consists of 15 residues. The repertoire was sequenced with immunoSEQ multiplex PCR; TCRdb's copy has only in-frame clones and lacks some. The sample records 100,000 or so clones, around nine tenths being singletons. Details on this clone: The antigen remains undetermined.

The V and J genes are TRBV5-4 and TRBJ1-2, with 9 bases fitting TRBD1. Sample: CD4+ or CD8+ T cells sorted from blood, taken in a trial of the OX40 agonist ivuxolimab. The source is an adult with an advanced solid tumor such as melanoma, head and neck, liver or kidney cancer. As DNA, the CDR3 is TGTGCCAGCAGCCCTTCGGGACAGGGACTATATGGCTACACCTTC. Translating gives CASSPSGQGLYGYTF.